Shown below are 18 T cell receptor beta chains from a single sample sequenced in a study of PD-1 blockade in classical Hodgkin lymphoma. All trial patients relapsed after autologous stem cell transplantation. Repertoires were generated with immunoSEQ multiplex PCR, while TCRdb's copy carries only in-frame clones and drops some. The table records 23,000 or so clones, 80% of them present only once. The source was peripheral blood mononuclear cells (PBMCs), collected at baseline. Source of these receptors: a human donor with classical Hodgkin lymphoma.

This clone was seen a handful of times. The rearrangement links TRBV19 to TRBJ2-3, with D tentatively TRBD1 (5 bases). This CDR3 region has 14 residues. CDR1 is LNHDA, CDR2 SQIVND, per germline (reference sequence). The ends were cut back, 4 bases at V and 2 bases at J, with 10 bases in the middle. The CDR3 here is CASSKTGVTDTQYF. The CDR3 bases are TGTGCCAGTAGTAAAACAGGAGTCACAGATACGCAGTATTTT.

This chain links TRBV5-1 with TRBJ2-7; 12 bases match TRBD1. After removal of 4 bases from V and 4 bases from J, the junction contained 3 bases not matched to a gene. Germline CDR1 SGHRS, CDR2 YFSETQ. CDR3 length equals 14 residues. CDR3 sequence: CASSLGQGAYEQYF. CDR3 coding DNA: TGCGCCAGCAGCCTGGGACAGGGGGCTTACGAGCAGTACTTC.

The chain recombines TRBV2 with TRBJ1-4, with 9 bases aligning to TRBD1. V dropped 7 bases and J dropped 7; count of bases not matched to a gene: 7. In germline, CDR1 is SNHLY, CDR2 FYNNEI. The CDR3 sequence is 14 residues long. The CDR3 loop reads CASTMGQGFEKLFF. The CDR3 DNA reads TGTGCCAGCACCATGGGACAGGGCTTTGAAAAACTGTTTTTT.

This chain joins TRBV28 and TRBJ1-2; TRBD1 matches at 9 bases. The CDR3 sequence is 17 residues long. The germline CDR1 and CDR2 sequences are MDHEN and SYDVKM. With 5 bases clipped from V and 0 bases from J, the junction kept 10 bases outside the gene matches. The CDR3 DNA reads as TGTGCCAGCAGTACCATGGGACAGGGTACCTCTAACTATGGCTACACCTTC. It is translated as CASSTMGQGTSNYGYTF.

The J gene is TRBJ1-4, the V gene TRBV7-2; D might be TRBD1 (5 bases). Germline V gene data show CDR1 as SGHTA and CDR2 as FQGNSA. This CDR3 has 15 amino acids. The germline V and J ends were trimmed by 5 bases and 7 bases, with 17 bases remaining between them. The CDR3 nucleotides read TGTGCCAGCAGCCCGAGGGACGGCCCGGGTGAAAAACTGTTTTTT. It codes for CASSPRDGPGEKLFF.

This clone is a singleton in its sample. J is TRBJ2-5 and V is TRBV4-2, with TRBD1 identical over 7 bases. V shed 1 base and J 2 bases; nucleotides not matched to a gene: 7. This CDR3 has 16 residues. Looked up from germline, CDR1 is LGHNA and CDR2 is YNFKEQ. CDR3 DNA: TGTGCCAGCAGCCAAGCGGGACAGCTACCTCAAGAGACCCAGTACTTC. Protein sequence: CASSQAGQLPQETQYF.

In this sample, this clone turned up a few times. V is TRBV7-9 and J is TRBJ1-1; the match to TRBD1 covers 7 bases. J lost 5 bases, V lost 1 base, and 10 bases had no gene match. This CDR3 has 16 amino acids. Looked up from germline, CDR1 is SEHNR and CDR2 is FQNEAQ (reference sequence). Here the CDR3 DNA reads TGTGCCAGCAGCTTAGAGAAGGGGGCTCAGGGTACTGAAGCTTTCTTT. It yields the protein CASSLEKGAQGTEAFF.

This sequence joins TRBV5-4 and TRBJ1-1; D call uncertain. Trimming pared 7 bases from V and 1 base from J, leaving 11 bases between. The CDR3 length is 13 residues. Germline CDR1 SGHNT, CDR2 YYREEE (reference sequence). The CDR3 loop reads CASRGGPNTEAFF. CDR3 nucleotide sequence: TGTGCCAGCCGGGGAGGACCGAACACTGAAGCTTTCTTT.

The CDR3 DNA follows: TGTGCCAGCAGCTTAGGAAATAGCGGGGTCACAGATACGCAGTATTTT. Translation: CASSLGNSGVTDTQYF. The rearrangement uses TRBV7-2 and TRBJ2-3, with TRBD2 matching over 8 bases. The germline V gene has CDR1 SGHTA and CDR2 FQGNSA. The CDR3 contains 16 residues. Losses at the gene ends were 1 base for V and 2 bases for J; bases not matched to a gene: 5.

For the CDR3, the DNA is TGCGCCAGCAGTGAGGCAGCTTTACGGCAAGAGACCCAGTACTTC. Protein: CASSEAALRQETQYF. The V call is TRBV10-2, the J call TRBJ2-5; D not resolved. The CDR3 loop spans 15 amino acids. V was shortened by 2 bases and J by 2 bases, with 12 bases between the two germline ends. In germline, CDR1 is WSHSY, CDR2 SAAADI.

V usage is TRBV10-2 and J usage is TRBJ1-5; no definite D call. V was trimmed by 9 bases and J by 4 bases, leaving 13 bases between them. Germline CDR1 reads WSHSY; CDR2 reads SAAADI. This CDR3 comprises 13 residues. In DNA, the CDR3 is TGCGCCAGTTCCGTAGAGGCTAATCAGCCCCAGCATTTT. The encoded protein is CASSVEANQPQHF.

The rearrangement links TRBV15 to TRBJ2-5; D remains unclear. CDR1 is LNHNV, CDR2 YYDKDF, per germline (reference sequence). V was trimmed by 1 base and J by 2 bases, leaving 5 bases between them. This CDR3 is built from 13 residues. DNA of the CDR3: TGTGCCACCAGCAGAGGCCTACAAGAGACCCAGTACTTC. This codes for CATSRGLQETQYF.

The CDR3 here is CASIPRVNEKLFF. For the CDR3, the DNA is TGCGCCAGCATTCCCAGGGTAAATGAAAAACTGTTTTTT. This sequence joins TRBV10-1 and TRBJ1-4; perhaps TRBD1 as D (5 bases). The CDR3 has 13 amino acids. Germline lookup yields CDR1 WNHNN and CDR2 SYGVQD (reference sequence). Trimming left V 7 bases short and J 5 bases short, with 11 bases between.

The V call is TRBV5-1, the J call TRBJ2-7; either TRBD1 or TRBD2 may supply D (5 bases each). Trimming left V 5 bases short and J 4 bases short, with 13 bases between. The CDR3 loop spans 13 amino acids. Germline values: CDR1 SGHRS, CDR2 YFSETQ. The CDR3 is CASRLGVAYEQYF. CDR3 nucleotides: TGCGCCAGCAGACTAGGGGTTGCTTACGAGCAGTACTTC.

The CDR3 sequence is CASSITDRGPGNTIYF. The DNA for the CDR3 is TGTGCCAGTAGTATTACGGACAGGGGACCTGGAAACACCATATATTTT. The chain combines TRBV19 with TRBJ1-3; TRBD1 matches 9 bases. Looked up from germline, CDR1 is LNHDA and CDR2 is SQIVND (reference sequence). V shed 3 bases and J 2 bases; nucleotides not matched to a gene: 5. This CDR3 contains 16 residues.

This sequence joins TRBV27 and TRBJ2-7; tentatively, D is TRBD2 (6 bases). The CDR3 consists of 13 residues. Germline lookup yields CDR1 MNHEY and CDR2 SMNVEV (reference sequence). V dropped 3 bases and J dropped 5 bases, with 11 bases sitting between them. This chain's CDR3 is CASSLRGSNEQYF. The CDR3 DNA reads as TGTGCCAGCAGTTTGCGGGGCTCTAACGAGCAGTACTTC.

This rearrangement joins TRBV4-3 to TRBJ2-2, with D tentatively TRBD1 (5 bases). This CDR3 comprises 15 residues. Germline V gene lookup returns CDR1 LGHNA and CDR2 YSLEER. V lost 2 bases and J 9 bases, leaving 16 bases between the germline ends. CDR3 residues: CASSQRTRGTWELFF. The CDR3 nucleotides are TGCGCCAGCAGCCAAAGGACAAGGGGAACTTGGGAGCTGTTTTTT.

About this clone: Compared with germline, one end of the junction differs, possibly owing to a read error. The rearrangement uses TRBV7-3 and TRBJ2-1; the D is unclear. Germline V CDR1 and CDR2: SGHTA, FQGTGA. This CDR3 has 14 residues. For the CDR3, the DNA is TGTGCCAGCAGCTTAACGGTGGGCTTAAATGGGCAGTTCTTC. Translating it yields CASSLTVGLNGQFF.